The 5 T cell receptor beta chains presented below share a single source sample, sequenced in a study of cytomegalovirus exposure and HLA in healthy donors. PCR primers comprised 60 Vbeta and 13 Jbeta primers. The protocol was immunoSEQ multiplex PCR, while the TCRdb copy is restricted to in-frame clones and leaves out a portion. Of 90,000 to 120,000 clones in the sample, roughly 80% were seen once. The sample comprised PBMCs. The origin of the receptors is a man younger than 40 in good health and CMV-seronegative.

This clone is labeled as medium-sized. The gene calls are TRBV5-1 and TRBJ2-2; D is unclear. CDR3 length equals 14 residues. The V and J ends lost 2 bases and 4 bases respectively, with 9 bases between them. The germline V gene encodes CDR1 SGHRS and CDR2 YFSETQ. The CDR3 bases are TGCGCCAGCAGCTTCGAGTACCTCACCGGGGAGCTGTTTTTT. Translation gives CASSFEYLTGELFF.

The genes are TRBV28 and TRBJ1-2, with D possibly being TRBD1 (5 bases). The CDR3 runs to 13 residues. V lost 6 bases, J lost 1 base, and 9 bases lay in between. Germline CDR1 is MDHEN and CDR2 is SYDVKM. The CDR3 reads CASRVQVNYGYTF. CDR3 DNA sequence: TGTGCCAGCAGGGTACAGGTTAACTATGGCTACACCTTC.

This clone was recorded only once. The chain employs TRBV28 and TRBJ2-3; TRBD1 is a possible D gene (5 bases). This CDR3 has 15 amino acids. From germline, CDR1 is MDHEN and CDR2 SYDVKM. The ends were cut back, 1 base at V and 2 bases at J, with 10 bases in the middle. The CDR3 here is CASSLSAGNTDTQYF. The CDR3 DNA sequence: TGTGCCAGCAGTTTATCGGCAGGGAACACAGATACGCAGTATTTT.

This rearrangement joins TRBV5-4 to TRBJ2-1; 7 bases map to TRBD2. There are 16 residues in the CDR3. Unmatched junction bases numbered 5, after V lost 0 bases and J lost 2 bases. The germline gives CDR1 SGHNT, CDR2 YYREEE (reference sequence). The chain's CDR3 is CASSLEGRAPYNEQFF. CDR3 bases: TGTGCCAGCAGCTTGGAAGGGAGGGCCCCCTACAATGAGCAGTTCTTC.

The V call is TRBV28, the J call TRBJ2-1; weak D call: TRBD2 (6 bases). The V end was cut by 3 bases, the J end by 12 bases, with 15 bases between. Germline CDR1 reads MDHEN; CDR2 reads SYDVKM. The CDR3 runs to 13 residues. The CDR3 region is CASSFGVPGVQFF. The DNA of the CDR3 is TGTGCCAGCAGTTTTGGGGTCCCGGGGGTGCAGTTCTTC. The whole variable domain, filled in from reference TRBV28 and TRBJ2-1, reads DVKVTQSSRYLVKRTGEKVFLECVQDMDHENMFWYRQDPGLGLRLIYFSYDVKMKEKGDIPEGYSVSREKKERFSLILESASTNQTSMYLCASSFGVPGVQFFGPGTRLTVL.